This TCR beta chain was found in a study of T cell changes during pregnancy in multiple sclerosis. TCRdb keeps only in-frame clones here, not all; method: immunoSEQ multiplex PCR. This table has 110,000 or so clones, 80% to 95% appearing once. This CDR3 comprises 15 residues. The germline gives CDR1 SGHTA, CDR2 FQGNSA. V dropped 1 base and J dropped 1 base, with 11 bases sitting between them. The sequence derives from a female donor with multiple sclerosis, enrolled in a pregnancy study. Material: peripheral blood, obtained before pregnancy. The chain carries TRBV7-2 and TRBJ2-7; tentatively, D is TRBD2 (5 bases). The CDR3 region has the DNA TGTGCCAGCAGCTTAGTTTCAGAGCGGTCCTACGAGCAGTACTTC. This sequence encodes CASSLVSERSYEQYF.